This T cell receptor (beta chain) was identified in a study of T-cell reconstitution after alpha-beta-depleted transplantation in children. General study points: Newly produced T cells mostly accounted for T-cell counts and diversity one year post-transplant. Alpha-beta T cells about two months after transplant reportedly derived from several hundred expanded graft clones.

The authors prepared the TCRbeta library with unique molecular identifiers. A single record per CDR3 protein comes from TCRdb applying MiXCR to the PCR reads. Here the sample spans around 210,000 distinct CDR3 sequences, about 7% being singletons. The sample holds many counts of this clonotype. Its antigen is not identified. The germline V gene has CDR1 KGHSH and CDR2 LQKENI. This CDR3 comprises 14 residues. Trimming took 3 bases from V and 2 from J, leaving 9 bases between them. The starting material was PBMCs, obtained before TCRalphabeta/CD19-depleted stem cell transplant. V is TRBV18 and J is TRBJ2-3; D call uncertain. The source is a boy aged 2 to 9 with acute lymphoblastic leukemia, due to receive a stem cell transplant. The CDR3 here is CASSPPTSTDTQYF. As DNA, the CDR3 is TGTGCCAGCTCACCCCCAACTTCCACAGATACGCAGTATTTT.